Listed below are T cell receptor beta chains from one sample, sequenced in a study of lung T cells in sarcoidosis with Löfgren's syndrome. TCRdb re-called the reads with MiXCR, one entry per CDR3 protein. The sample carries about 9,400 distinct CDR3 sequences, about 20% recorded once. The sample comprised CD4+ T cells from bronchoalveolar lavage. These receptors originate from a human donor with sarcoidosis (Löfgren's syndrome or another form), or a control subject (not recorded which). Each CDR3 is given with its conserved first and last residue. A D gene is named only where the DNA matches it firmly. Some rows have no size entry. The others give once, few or many, or a class for an expanded clone.

d_call: TRBD2
v_call: TRBV7-9
clone_size: many
j_call: TRBJ2-5
cdr3_nt: TGTGCCAGCAGCATTGATAGCGGGAGTCAACAGACCCAGTACTTC
cdr3_aa: CASSIDSGSQQTQYF

d_call: TRBD2
v_call: TRBV5-1
clone_size: -
j_call: TRBJ2-3
cdr3_nt: TGCGCCAGCAGCTGGACTAGCGGGGGCCCACGCTCAGATACGCAGTACTTT
cdr3_aa: CASSWTSGGPRSDTQYF

d_call: -
v_call: TRBV19
clone_size: few
j_call: TRBJ1-1
cdr3_nt: TGTGCCACCGAAGGGGGACGGGCCTTGAACACTGAAGCTCTCTTT
cdr3_aa: CATEGGRALNTEALF

d_call: -
v_call: TRBV11-2
clone_size: few
j_call: TRBJ1-2
cdr3_nt: TGTGCCAGCGGCCCTTGGGGCAGGGGAGGTGGCTACACCTTC
cdr3_aa: CASGPWGRGGGYTF

d_call: TRBD2
v_call: TRBV11-2
clone_size: few
j_call: TRBJ2-7
cdr3_nt: TGTGCCAGCAGCTCCGGACTAGCGGGAGTTGTGCGCGAGCAGTACTTC
cdr3_aa: CASSSGLAGVVREQYF

d_call: TRBD1
v_call: TRBV2
clone_size: many
j_call: TRBJ2-4
cdr3_nt: TGTGCCAGCAGTGTTGAGACAGGGGACCGAAACATTCAGTACTTC
cdr3_aa: CASSVETGDRNIQYF

d_call: -
v_call: TRBV19
clone_size: medium-sized
j_call: TRBJ1-5
cdr3_nt: TGTGCCAGTAGTAGGGGAGACCCAAATCAGCCCCAGCATTTT
cdr3_aa: CASSRGDPNQPQHF

d_call: TRBD2
v_call: TRBV28
clone_size: -
j_call: TRBJ2-7
cdr3_nt: TGTGCCAGCAGTTTATATTTCCCCAATAGCGGGGATCCGCAGTACTTC
cdr3_aa: CASSLYFPNSGDPQYF

d_call: TRBD2
v_call: TRBV24-1
clone_size: many
j_call: TRBJ2-1
cdr3_nt: TGTGCCACGAGAACCGGGACTAGCGGGAACAATGAGCAGTTCTTC
cdr3_aa: CATRTGTSGNNEQFF

d_call: TRBD1
v_call: TRBV10-2
clone_size: many
j_call: TRBJ2-3
cdr3_nt: TGCGCCAGCAGGACAGGGCACACAGATACGCAGTATTTT
cdr3_aa: CASRTGHTDTQYF

d_call: TRBD1
v_call: TRBV7-2
clone_size: many
j_call: TRBJ1-2
cdr3_nt: TGTGCCAGCAGCTTAGACCCGGGACAGGGTCGGGGCTACACCTTC
cdr3_aa: CASSLDPGQGRGYTF

d_call: TRBD2
v_call: TRBV5-8
clone_size: -
j_call: TRBJ2-1
cdr3_nt: TGTGCCAGCAGCTTCGGACTAGCGGTATACAATGAGCAGTTCTTC
cdr3_aa: CASSFGLAVYNEQFF

d_call: TRBD1
v_call: TRBV5-4
clone_size: -
j_call: TRBJ2-1
cdr3_nt: TGTGCCAGCAGCGTGGGACAGACGAGCTCCTACAATGAGCAGTTCTTC
cdr3_aa: CASSVGQTSSYNEQFF

d_call: TRBD2
v_call: TRBV6-6
clone_size: medium-sized
j_call: TRBJ2-1
cdr3_nt: TGTGCCAGCAGTTACTCACGGGAGGGCCCCAATGAGCAGTTCTTC
cdr3_aa: CASSYSREGPNEQFF

d_call: -
v_call: TRBV24-1
clone_size: few
j_call: TRBJ2-1
cdr3_nt: TGTGCCACCAGTGATTACAGGGATATTCGATACAATGAGCAGTTCTTC
cdr3_aa: CATSDYRDIRYNEQFF

d_call: TRBD1
v_call: TRBV7-2
clone_size: many
j_call: TRBJ1-6
cdr3_nt: TGTGCCAGCAGCTCCCGGGACAGGGTATCTAATTCACCCCTCCACTTT
cdr3_aa: CASSSRDRVSNSPLHF

d_call: -
v_call: TRBV6-1
clone_size: many
j_call: TRBJ2-7
cdr3_nt: TGTGCCAGCAGTGAAATTCGGGGGTACGAGCAGTACTTC
cdr3_aa: CASSEIRGYEQYF

d_call: TRBD2
v_call: TRBV7-2
clone_size: many
j_call: TRBJ2-1
cdr3_nt: TGTGCCAGCATGGAACTTAGCGGGGGAACCTACAATGAGCAGTTCTTC
cdr3_aa: CASMELSGGTYNEQFF

d_call: TRBD2
v_call: TRBV7-2
clone_size: many
j_call: TRBJ2-3
cdr3_nt: TGTGCCAGCAGCTTAGCTTTGCGGGGGGAAGATACGCAGTATTTT
cdr3_aa: CASSLALRGEDTQYF

d_call: -
v_call: TRBV11-3
clone_size: medium-sized
j_call: TRBJ2-5
cdr3_nt: TGTGCCAGCAGCGGAGGGGGGAACCAAGAGACCCAGTACTTC
cdr3_aa: CASSGGGNQETQYF

d_call: TRBD2
v_call: TRBV2
clone_size: many
j_call: TRBJ2-5
cdr3_nt: TGTGCCAGCAGTGAGACTAGCGGGGTCCTGGACTTC
cdr3_aa: CASSETSGVLDF